This TCR beta chain came from a study of CD8+ T cells in alopecia areata. The authors extracted RNA and reverse transcribed it into cDNA as the sequencing template. Generated by immunoSEQ multiplex PCR, the TCRdb table keeps only in-frame clones and is missing some. The table includes 200,000 or so clones, 58% detected once. The length of the CDR3 is 13 residues. V lost 10 bases and J 2 bases, leaving 12 bases between the germline ends. CDR1 and CDR2 (germline): LNHNV, YYDKDF (reference sequence). The treatment is: oral pan-JAK inhibitor, 5-10 mg twice daily. The sequence was obtained from a human donor with alopecia areata. This chain uses TRBV15 with TRBJ2-1; maybe TRBD2 (5 bases). The specimen was CD4+ T cells sorted from blood, collected at week 24, from a patient treated with tofacitinib. This CDR3 reads CASGGPAYNEQFF. CDR3 in DNA: TGTGCCAGCGGCGGGCCGGCCTACAATGAGCAGTTCTTC.